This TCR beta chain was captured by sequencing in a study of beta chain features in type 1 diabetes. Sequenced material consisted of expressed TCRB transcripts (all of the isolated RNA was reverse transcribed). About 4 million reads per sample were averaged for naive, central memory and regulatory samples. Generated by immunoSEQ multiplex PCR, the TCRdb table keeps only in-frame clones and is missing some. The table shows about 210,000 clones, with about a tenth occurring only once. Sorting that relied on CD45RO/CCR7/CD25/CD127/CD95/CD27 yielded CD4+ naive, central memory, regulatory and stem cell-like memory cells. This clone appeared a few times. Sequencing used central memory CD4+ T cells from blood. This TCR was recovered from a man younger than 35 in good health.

This CDR3 reads CASSEVPGRTQETQYF. CDR3 DNA sequence: TGCGCCAGCAGCGAAGTCCCGGGACGGACCCAAGAGACCCAGTACTTC. The V and J genes are TRBV5-1 and TRBJ2-5; D possibly matches TRBD1 or TRBD2 (5 bases each). V shed 4 bases and J shed 1 base, with 17 bases lying between them. The CDR3 covers 16 residues. Per germline, CDR1 SGHRS and CDR2 YFSETQ. Using reference TRBV5-1 and TRBJ2-5 for the parts outside the CDR3, the full variable domain is KAGVTQTPRYLIKTRGQQVTLSCSPISGHRSVSWYQQTPGQGLQFLFEYFSETQRNKGNFPGRFSGRQFSNSRSEMNVSTLELGDSALYLCASSEVPGRTQETQYFGPGTRLLVL.